Only a few counts were recorded for the clone carrying this T cell receptor (beta chain). Its antigen is unknown. This CDR3 contains 14 residues. V shed 6 bases and J shed 3 bases, with 14 bases lying between them. Germline values: CDR1 SEHNR, CDR2 FQNEAQ (reference sequence). As it was prepared, the TCRbeta library received unique molecular identifiers. TCRdb recomputed calls from the PCR reads with MiXCR, one row per CDR3 protein. The sample shows 530,000 or so distinct CDR3 sequences, 20% to 30% of them seen only once. This sample is drawn from a study of T-cell reconstitution after alpha-beta-depleted transplantation in children. Whole-study results and caveats: Reportedly, roughly two months post-transplant, alpha-beta T cells arose from several hundred expanded graft clones. Day-60 TCRbeta diversity that was high in some patients was derived from surviving recipient T cells and thymic progenitors.

This TCR was sampled from a boy under two years old with Wiskott-Aldrich syndrome, due to receive a stem cell transplant. The sequencing here drew on PBMCs, taken before TCRalphabeta/CD19-depleted stem cell transplant. The rearrangement joins TRBV7-9 to TRBJ2-5; a weak D match, TRBD1 (6 bases). CDR3 residues: CASSGGGREETQYF. The DNA for the CDR3 is TGTGCCAGCAGTGGGGGCGGAAGGGAAGAGACCCAGTACTTC.